Below, 7 T cell receptor beta chains from the same sample are listed, as sequenced in a study of shared clonotypes between healthy human individuals. The repertoire was sequenced with immunoSEQ multiplex PCR; TCRdb's copy has only in-frame clones and lacks some. The sample has 650,000 to 800,000 clones, about 91% seen once. Positive CCR7 selection of CD45RO-negative cells yielded the naive CD8 cells, and terminally differentiated effector memory CD45RA+ cells were excluded. The sequenced sample was naive CD8+ T cells sorted from blood. These receptors all stem from a man younger than 45 in good health.

CDR3 amino acids: CASSLSSGSLSYEQYF. The DNA of the CDR3 is TGTGCCAGCAGTTTATCGTCAGGGTCCCTCTCCTACGAGCAGTACTTC. The chain uses TRBV27 and TRBJ2-7, with a tentative D call TRBD1 (5 bases). V dropped 0 bases and J dropped 0 bases, with 12 bases sitting between them. This CDR3 region has 16 residues. The germline CDR1 and CDR2 sequences are MNHEY and SMNVEV (reference sequence).

This chain uses TRBV27 with TRBJ2-7, with D tentatively TRBD2 (6 bases). V gave up 6 bases and J gave up 6 bases, with 15 bases separating them. The CDR3 contains 13 residues. Germline CDR1 and CDR2: MNHEY and SMNVEV (reference sequence). CDR3 sequence: CASRGDSTTEQYF. For the CDR3, the DNA is TGTGCCAGCAGGGGGGACTCCACTACCGAGCAGTACTTC.

The J gene is TRBJ1-1, the V gene TRBV7-8, with D uncertain. Germline-derived CDR1 and CDR2 are SGHVS and FQNEAQ. Trimming took off 1 base at V and 6 bases at J, with 6 bases between the two ends. The CDR3 is 12 amino acids. Here the CDR3 reads CASSLGTPEAFF. The CDR3 DNA sequence: TGTGCCAGCAGCTTAGGGACGCCTGAAGCTTTCTTT.

The chain recombines TRBV6-6 with TRBJ2-2, with D possibly being TRBD1 (6 bases). The germline V gene has CDR1 MNHNY and CDR2 SVGAGI (reference sequence). The CDR3 runs to 15 residues. Trimming cost V 4 bases and J 0 bases, with 9 bases left between them. For the CDR3, the DNA is TGTGCCAGCAGTTTAGGACAGACGAACACCGGGGAGCTGTTTTTT. Protein product: CASSLGQTNTGELFF.

The chain has TRBV4-1 and TRBJ1-2, with a possible D match to TRBD1 (6 bases). Trimming stripped 7 bases from V and 3 bases from J, with 12 bases between. In germline, CDR1 is MGHRA, CDR2 YSYEKL. This CDR3 has 13 amino acids. CDR3 residues: CASNGGGDYGYTF. CDR3 bases: TGCGCCAGCAATGGGGGGGGCGACTATGGCTACACCTTC.

This rearrangement joins TRBV5-6 to TRBJ1-6; D unclear. Germline assignment: CDR1 SGHDT and CDR2 YYEEEE. V lost 5 bases and J 1 base, leaving 10 bases between the germline ends. CDR3 length: 15 amino acids. CDR3 sequence (DNA): TGTGCCAGCAGGGCGGGTGCATCCTATAATTCACCCCTCCACTTT. Its protein product is CASRAGASYNSPLHF.

V is TRBV4-1 and J is TRBJ1-5; 7 bases fit TRBD1. This CDR3 region has 16 residues. The trim removed 4 bases at V and 1 base at J, leaving 7 bases unmatched. Per the germline V gene, CDR1 is MGHRA and CDR2 is YSYEKL. In DNA, the CDR3 is TGCGCCAGCAGCCCCCGGGACAGTCTAAGCAATCAGCCCCAGCATTTT. The encoded protein is CASSPRDSLSNQPQHF.